This T cell receptor beta chain stems from a study of metastatic and nonmetastatic thyroid tumors. Study details: Repertoires from blood and tumor or nodule tissue of malignant and benign thyroid patients were compared.

V was shortened by 8 bases and J by 8 bases, with 16 bases between the two germline ends. The CDR3 contains 13 residues. In the source study's methods: Researchers built a distant-metastasis classifier for papillary thyroid cancer that drew on CDR3 differences across clinicopathological groups. MiXCR reprocessed the PCR reads for TCRdb. What appears here as the V and J calls and clone size reflects TCRdb's work, not the paper's. Found here are over 20,000 clones, less than 20% of them singletons; the top ten hold more than 35%. This clone was counted a few times. Its antigen is not known. This CDR3 is also generated by other DNA sequences in the sample. Prior to thyroid surgery, none of the patients had received any treatment. Whole-study findings and limits: It was reportedly found that TCR beta diversity was significantly higher in malignant thyroid tumors than in benign nodules, a difference seen in both blood and tumor samples.

This TCR derives from a female donor with papillary thyroid cancer or a benign thyroid nodule (not recorded which). Some clones in this sample may be carry-over from other donors' samples. This chain uses TRBV12-3 or TRBV12-4 with TRBJ2-1; D perhaps matches TRBD2 (5 bases). Input material: blood. The CDR3 DNA follows: TGTGCCAGCGGTGGCGCGGCGGGTGATGAGCAGTTCTTC. Translation gives CASGGAAGDEQFF.